The entry below gives a single T cell receptor (beta chain) sequence along with its context. Its specificity is not known. J lost 7 bases, V lost 2 bases, and 7 bases had no gene match. The germline gives CDR1 SEHNR, CDR2 FQNEAQ (reference sequence). This CDR3 comprises 14 residues. Genomic DNA acted as the template from which TCR beta VDJ combination and CDR3 sequence profiling were carried out. TCRdb re-called the reads through MiXCR, storing one row per CDR3 protein. The sample shows under 500,000 distinct CDR3 sequences, more than 25% of them seen only once. This record belongs to a study of CD8+CD57+ T cells in acquired aplastic anemia. In the study overall: The sorted CD4+ and CD8+ cells yielded an average around 3.4 ug of DNA.

Overall study findings and caveats: In common between the patients and the controls were some 29 CD8+ CDR3 sequences.

Patients picked for sequencing had shown CD8+CD57+ cell expansion detected by flow cytometry. The diagnosis in all patients was severe acquired aplastic anemia. Patients were treatment-naive when blood was sampled. The receptor's source is a human donor with aplastic anemia. This chain connects TRBV7-9 to TRBJ1-2; 7 nucleotides agree with TRBD1. The specimen sequenced was sorted CD4+, CD8+, or CD8+CD57+ T cells (not recorded which) from PBMCs. The CDR3 loop is CASSLMETGIGYTF. DNA for the CDR3: TGTGCCAGCAGCTTAATGGAGACAGGGATTGGCTACACCTTC.